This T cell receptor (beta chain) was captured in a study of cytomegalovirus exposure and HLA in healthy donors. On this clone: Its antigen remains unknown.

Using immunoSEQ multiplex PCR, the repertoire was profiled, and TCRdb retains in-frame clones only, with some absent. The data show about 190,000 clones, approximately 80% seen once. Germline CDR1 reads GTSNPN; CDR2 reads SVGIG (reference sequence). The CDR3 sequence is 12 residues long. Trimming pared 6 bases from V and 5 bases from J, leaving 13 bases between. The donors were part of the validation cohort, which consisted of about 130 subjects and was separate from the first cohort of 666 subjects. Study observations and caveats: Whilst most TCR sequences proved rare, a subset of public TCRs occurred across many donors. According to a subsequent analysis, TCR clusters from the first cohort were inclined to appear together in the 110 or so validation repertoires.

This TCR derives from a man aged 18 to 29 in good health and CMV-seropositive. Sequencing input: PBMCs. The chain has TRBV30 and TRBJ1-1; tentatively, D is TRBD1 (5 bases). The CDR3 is CACFRGLTEAFF. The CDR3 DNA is TGTGCCTGTTTCCGGGGGTTGACTGAAGCTTTCTTT.